The 18 T cell receptor beta chains listed next were all sequenced from one sample in a study of blood T cells in healthy people across ages. Using a J-beta primer mix together with a sample-barcoded 5' primer, a second PCR was run for about 6 to 12 cycles. TCRdb fed the 5' RACE reads into MiXCR, producing one record per CDR3 protein. The sample has about 1.6 million distinct CDR3 sequences, about 35% seen once; the top ten hold approximately 10%. The sequencing sample was made of blood. The receptors were gathered from a young woman in good health.

As regards this clonotype: One junction end disagrees with the germline gene, perhaps due to a read error. The V gene is TRBV5-5, the J gene TRBJ1-5; the D is unclear. The CDR3 sequence is 15 residues long. Germline CDR1 and CDR2: SGHKS and YYEKEE (reference sequence). The CDR3 spells CASSLSGGPNQLQHF. CDR3 in DNA: TGTGCCAGCAGCCTCTCCGGTGGGCCGAATCAGCTCCAGCATTTT. The variable domain in full, with the rest retrieved from reference TRBV5-5 and TRBJ1-5, is DAGVTQSPTHLIKTRGQQVTLRCSPISGHKSVSWYQQVLGQGPQFIFQYYEKEERGRGNFPDRFSARQFPNYSSELNVNALLLGDSALYLCASSLSGGPNQLQHFGDGTRLSIL.

Only a few counts were recorded for this clonotype. The CDR3 coding sequence is TGTGCCAGCAGCCTGGAGGGGTTTAAGTCCTACGAGCAGTACTTC. This translates into CASSLEGFKSYEQYF. V usage is TRBV5-5 and J usage is TRBJ2-7; maybe TRBD2 (6 bases). Trimming left V 4 bases short and J 1 base short, with 15 bases between. The CDR3 runs to 15 residues. Germline V gene sequence: CDR1 SGHKS, CDR2 YYEKEE (reference sequence). Complete variable domain (other parts from reference TRBV5-5 and TRBJ2-7): DAGVTQSPTHLIKTRGQQVTLRCSPISGHKSVSWYQQVLGQGPQFIFQYYEKEERGRGNFPDRFSARQFPNYSSELNVNALLLGDSALYLCASSLEGFKSYEQYFGPGTRLTVT.

The V and J genes are TRBV5-6 and TRBJ2-1; the match to TRBD1 covers 7 bases. Per germline, CDR1 SGHDT and CDR2 YYEEEE. There are 16 residues in the CDR3. The trim removed 4 bases at V and 0 bases at J, leaving 7 bases unmatched. CDR3 sequence reads: CASSAEDRSSYNEQFF. The DNA of the CDR3 is TGTGCCAGCAGCGCCGAGGACAGGAGCTCCTACAATGAGCAGTTCTTC.

The V and J genes are TRBV3-1 and TRBJ1-1; 7 bases match TRBD1. The CDR3 length is 16 residues. Germline V lookup: CDR1 LGHDT, CDR2 YNNKEL (reference sequence). V was clipped by 1 base and J by 1 base; unmatched bases: 6. This CDR3 is CASSQAQGRGNTEAFF. CDR3 nucleotides: TGTGCCAGCAGCCAAGCACAGGGGCGCGGGAACACTGAAGCTTTCTTT.

The J gene is TRBJ2-7, the V gene TRBV27; D remains ambiguous. V shed 3 bases and J shed 2 bases, with 17 bases lying between them. Germline V gene sequence: CDR1 MNHEY, CDR2 SMNVEV (reference sequence). The CDR3 totals 16 residues. CDR3 bases: TGTGCCAGCAGTTTGCTTAAGACCAACGGCCCCTACGAGCAGTACTTC. Amino acid sequence: CASSLLKTNGPYEQYF.

This clonotype was seen repeatedly, ten times or more. The rearrangement joins TRBV7-2 to TRBJ2-1, with D possibly being TRBD1 (6 bases). The CDR3 is 13 residues long. Trimming left V 4 bases short and J 7 bases short, with 11 bases between. CDR1 and CDR2 (germline): SGHTA, FQGNSA. The CDR3 DNA reads as TGTGCCAGCAGCTCCTTCAGGGGTAATGAGCAGTTCTTC. Translating it yields CASSSFRGNEQFF. The entire variable domain, with the rest obtained from reference TRBV7-2 and TRBJ2-1, is as follows: GAGVSQSPSNKVTEKGKDVELRCDPISGHTALYWYRQSLGQGLEFLIYFQGNSAPDKSGLPSDRFSAERTGGSVSTLTIQRTQQEDSAVYLCASSSFRGNEQFFGPGTRLTVL.

This clonotype was found many times. The V gene is TRBV24-1, the J gene TRBJ2-4; the D gene is possibly TRBD2 (5 bases). Deletions cut 3 bases from V and 5 bases from J, with 10 bases between. The CDR3 has 14 residues. In germline, CDR1 is KGHDR, CDR2 SFDVKD. The CDR3 DNA reads as TGTGCCACCAGTGATCCTGGGAGAGAAAACATTCAGTACTTC. It translates to CATSDPGRENIQYF.

This CDR3 is CASSQGFVSRNTEAFF. The CDR3 DNA is TGCGCCAGCAGCCAAGGATTCGTTTCGAGGAACACTGAAGCTTTCTTT. The gene calls are TRBV4-1 and TRBJ1-1; D is ambiguous. The length of the CDR3 is 16 residues. The germline V gene encodes CDR1 MGHRA and CDR2 YSYEKL. V shed 1 base and J shed 1 base, with 13 bases lying between them.

This clonotype was observed a handful of times. The J gene is TRBJ2-5, the V gene TRBV10-3, with TRBD2 matching over 9 bases. Trimming cost V 2 bases and J 6 bases; bases outside gene matches: 7. Germline V gene lookup returns CDR1 ENHRY and CDR2 SYGVKD. The CDR3 consists of 15 residues. Here the CDR3 DNA reads TGTGCCATCAGTGAGCGGGGGGGACTAGCTCAGACCCAGTACTTC. It yields the protein CAISERGGLAQTQYF.

This clonotype was observed a few times. The chain recombines TRBV3-1 with TRBJ2-3; 11 bases align to TRBD1. Looked up from germline, CDR1 is LGHDT and CDR2 is YNNKEL (reference sequence). V was clipped by 2 bases and J by 5 bases; unmatched bases: 3. The CDR3 has 15 amino acids. This CDR3 reads CASSQRTGGLDTQYF. The DNA of the CDR3 is TGTGCCAGCAGCCAAAGGACAGGGGGCTTAGATACGCAGTATTTT.

The rearrangement links TRBV6-1 to TRBJ2-5; 8 positions match TRBD2. The CDR3 contains 17 residues. After removal of 6 bases from V and 3 bases from J, the junction contained 15 bases not matched to a gene. Germline values: CDR1 MNHNS, CDR2 SASEGT. The DNA of the CDR3 is TGTGCCAGCAGGAGGAGCGGGAGTCACTCAAGCAAAGAGACCCAGTACTTC. Translation gives CASRRSGSHSSKETQYF.

The J gene is TRBJ1-5, the V gene TRBV20-1; no clear D. V lost 0 bases and J lost 9, with 21 bases in between. This CDR3 region has 16 residues. Germline lookup yields CDR1 DFQATT and CDR2 SNEGSKA (reference sequence). CDR3 nucleotide sequence: TGCAGTGCTAGAGATAGAAGTAACAGCATCATTAGGCCCCAGCATTTT. Encoded protein: CSARDRSNSIIRPQHF.

The gene calls are TRBV20-1 and TRBJ2-7; a possible D gene is TRBD1 (6 bases). Germline CDR1 reads DFQATT; CDR2 reads SNEGSKA (reference sequence). CDR3 length equals 14 residues. Trimming took off 6 bases at V and 1 base at J, with 16 bases between the two ends. CDR3 protein: CSAITGKFSYEQYF. The CDR3 region has the DNA TGCAGTGCCATAACAGGGAAGTTTTCCTACGAGCAGTACTTC.

This rearrangement joins TRBV20-1 to TRBJ2-1; 7 positions match TRBD2. The CDR3 consists of 13 residues. The V gene end was trimmed by 5 bases and the J gene end by 2 bases; junction bases not matched to a gene: 3. Germline CDR1 and CDR2: DFQATT and SNEGSKA (reference sequence). The CDR3 DNA reads TGCAGTGCTCCCCGGGAGGCCTACAATGAGCAGTTCTTC. This codes for CSAPREAYNEQFF.

The V and J genes are TRBV3-1 and TRBJ2-7, with TRBD2 matching over 9 bases. CDR1 is LGHDT and CDR2 is YNNKEL in the germline V gene (reference sequence). Trimming cost V 4 bases and J 2 bases; bases outside gene matches: 12. The CDR3 runs to 17 residues. The CDR3 sequence: CASSRRGPASGAYEQYF. Here the CDR3 DNA reads TGTGCCAGCAGCCGCCGGGGTCCGGCTAGCGGGGCCTACGAGCAGTACTTC.

In DNA, the CDR3 is TGTGCCAGCAGTTTGGTGGAGGGGAGGGGTGAGCAGTTCTTC. Amino acids: CASSLVEGRGEQFF. V gene TRBV12-3 or TRBV12-4 combines with J gene TRBJ2-1; 7 bases match TRBD2. The CDR3 totals 14 residues. V dropped 3 bases and J dropped 9; count of bases not matched to a gene: 8.

The chain employs TRBV20-1 and TRBJ2-4; a possible D gene is TRBD2 (5 bases). Trimming removed 2 bases from V and 8 bases from J, with 10 bases in between. The V gene's germline CDR1 is DFQATT and CDR2 SNEGSKA (reference sequence). This CDR3 has 12 residues. The DNA of the CDR3 is TGCAGTGCTAGACTCGCCGGGGACATTCAGTACTTC. It translates to CSARLAGDIQYF.

This clonotype was detected a few times. The V call is TRBV20-1, the J call TRBJ2-3; unclear D gene. From germline, CDR1 is DFQATT and CDR2 SNEGSKA (reference sequence). V was shortened by 2 bases and J by 10 bases, with 16 bases between the two germline ends. This CDR3 is 13 amino acids long. The CDR3 region has the DNA TGCAGTGCTAGACCCTTCTCCGTTTCGGCGCAGTATTTT. Amino acid sequence: CSARPFSVSAQYF.